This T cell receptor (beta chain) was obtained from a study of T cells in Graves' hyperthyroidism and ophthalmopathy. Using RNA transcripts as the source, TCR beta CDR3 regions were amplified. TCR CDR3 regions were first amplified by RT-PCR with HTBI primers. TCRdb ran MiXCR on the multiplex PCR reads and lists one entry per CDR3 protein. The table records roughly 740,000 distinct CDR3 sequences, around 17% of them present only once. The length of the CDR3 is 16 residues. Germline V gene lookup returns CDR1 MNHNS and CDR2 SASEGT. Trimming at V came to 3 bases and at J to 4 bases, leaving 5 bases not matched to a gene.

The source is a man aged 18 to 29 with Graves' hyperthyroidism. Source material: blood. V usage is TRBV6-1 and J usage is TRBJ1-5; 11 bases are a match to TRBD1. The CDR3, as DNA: TGTGCCAGCAGTGAGGGCGGGACAGGGGGTAATCAGCCCCAGCATTTT. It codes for CASSEGGTGGNQPQHF.